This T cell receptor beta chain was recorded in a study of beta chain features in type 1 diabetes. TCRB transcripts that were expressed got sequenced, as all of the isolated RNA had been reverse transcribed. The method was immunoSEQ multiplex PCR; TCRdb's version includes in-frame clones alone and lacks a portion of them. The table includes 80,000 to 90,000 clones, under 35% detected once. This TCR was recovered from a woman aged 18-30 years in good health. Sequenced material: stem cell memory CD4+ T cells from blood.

This CDR3 reads CASESRGGAYEQYF. In nucleotides, the CDR3 is TGTGCCAGCGAATCACGGGGGGGGGCCTACGAGCAGTACTTC. V gene TRBV5-6 combines with J gene TRBJ2-7, with TRBD2 matching over 8 bases. V shed 7 bases and J 2 bases; nucleotides not matched to a gene: 8. This CDR3 contains 14 residues. Looked up from germline, CDR1 is SGHDT and CDR2 is YYEEEE.